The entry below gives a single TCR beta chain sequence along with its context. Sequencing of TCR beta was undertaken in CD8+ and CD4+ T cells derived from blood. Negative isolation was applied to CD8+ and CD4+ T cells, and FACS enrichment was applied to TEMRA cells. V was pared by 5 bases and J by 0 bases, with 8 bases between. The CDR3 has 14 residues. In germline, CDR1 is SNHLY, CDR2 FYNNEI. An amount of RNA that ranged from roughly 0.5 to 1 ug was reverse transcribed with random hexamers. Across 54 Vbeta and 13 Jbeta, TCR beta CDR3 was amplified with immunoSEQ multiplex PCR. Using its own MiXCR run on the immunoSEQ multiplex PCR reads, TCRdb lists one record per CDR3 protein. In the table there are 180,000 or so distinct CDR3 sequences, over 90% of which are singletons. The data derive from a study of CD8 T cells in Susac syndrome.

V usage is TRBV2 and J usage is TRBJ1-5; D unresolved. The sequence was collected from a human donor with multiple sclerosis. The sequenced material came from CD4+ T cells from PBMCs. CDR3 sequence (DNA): TGTGCCAGCAGTTGGACGGATAGCAATCAGCCCCAGCATTTT. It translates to CASSWTDSNQPQHF.